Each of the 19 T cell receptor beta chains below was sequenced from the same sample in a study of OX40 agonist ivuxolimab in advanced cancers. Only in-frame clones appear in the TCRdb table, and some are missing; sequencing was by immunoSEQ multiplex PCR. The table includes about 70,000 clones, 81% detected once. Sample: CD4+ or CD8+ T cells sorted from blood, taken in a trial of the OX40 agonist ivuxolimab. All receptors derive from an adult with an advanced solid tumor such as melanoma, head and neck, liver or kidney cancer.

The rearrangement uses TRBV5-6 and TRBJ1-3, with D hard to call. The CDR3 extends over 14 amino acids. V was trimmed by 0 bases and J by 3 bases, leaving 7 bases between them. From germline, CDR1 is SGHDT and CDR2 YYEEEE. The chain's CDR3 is CASSLGRVGNTIYF. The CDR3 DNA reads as TGTGCCAGCAGCTTGGGTAGGGTTGGAAACACCATATATTTT.

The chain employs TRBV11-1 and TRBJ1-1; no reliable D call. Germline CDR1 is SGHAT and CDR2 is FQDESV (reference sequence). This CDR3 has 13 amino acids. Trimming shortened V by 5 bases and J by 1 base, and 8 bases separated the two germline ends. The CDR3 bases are TGTGCCAGCAGCACCCAGAGGAACACTGAAGCTTTCTTT. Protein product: CASSTQRNTEAFF.

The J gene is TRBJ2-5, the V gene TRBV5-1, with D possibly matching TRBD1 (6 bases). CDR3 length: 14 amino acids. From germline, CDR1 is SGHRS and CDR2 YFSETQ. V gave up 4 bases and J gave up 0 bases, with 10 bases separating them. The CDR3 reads CASSERTDQETQYF. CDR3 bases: TGCGCCAGCAGCGAAAGGACAGACCAAGAGACCCAGTACTTC.

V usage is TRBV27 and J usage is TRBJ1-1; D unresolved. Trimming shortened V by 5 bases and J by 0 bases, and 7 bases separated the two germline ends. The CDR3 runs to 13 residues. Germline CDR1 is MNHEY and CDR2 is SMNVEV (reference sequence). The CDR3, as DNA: TGTGCCAGCAGTCCCCGCCTGAACACTGAAGCTTTCTTT. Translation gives CASSPRLNTEAFF.

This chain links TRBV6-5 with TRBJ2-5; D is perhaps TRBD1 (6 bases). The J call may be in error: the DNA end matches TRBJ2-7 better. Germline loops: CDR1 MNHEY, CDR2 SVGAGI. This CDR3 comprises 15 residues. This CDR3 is CASSYRTDNSYEQYF. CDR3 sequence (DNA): TGTGCCAGCAGTTACCGGACAGACAATTCCTACGAGCAGTACTTC.

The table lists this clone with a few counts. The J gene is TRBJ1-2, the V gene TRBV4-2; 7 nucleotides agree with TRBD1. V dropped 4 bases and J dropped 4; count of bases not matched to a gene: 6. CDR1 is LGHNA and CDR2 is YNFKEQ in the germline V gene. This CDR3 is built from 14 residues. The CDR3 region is CASSPRTGAYGYTF. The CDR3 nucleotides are TGTGCCAGCAGCCCCCGGACAGGCGCCTATGGCTACACCTTC.

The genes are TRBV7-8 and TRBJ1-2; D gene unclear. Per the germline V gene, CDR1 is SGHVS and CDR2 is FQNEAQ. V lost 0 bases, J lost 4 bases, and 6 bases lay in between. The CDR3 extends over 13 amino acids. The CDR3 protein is CASSLAGSYGYTF. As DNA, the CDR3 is TGTGCCAGCAGCTTAGCGGGGAGCTATGGCTACACCTTC. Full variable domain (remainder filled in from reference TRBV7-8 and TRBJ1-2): GAGVSQSPRYKVAKRGQDVALRCDPISGHVSLFWYQQALGQGPEFLTYFQNEAQLDKSGLPSDRFFAERPEGSVSTLKIQRTQQEDSAVYLCASSLAGSYGYTFGSGTRLTVV.

The CDR3, as DNA: TGTGCCAGCAGCTTAGATCATAGTATGGGGATCTCCTACGAGCAGTACTTC. Translated, it gives CASSLDHSMGISYEQYF. The chain is built from TRBV11-2 and TRBJ2-5; D remains unclear. Judging by the DNA end, TRBJ2-7 fits better; the J call may be wrong. CDR1 SGHAT and CDR2 FQNNGV come from the germline V gene. The CDR3 runs to 17 residues.

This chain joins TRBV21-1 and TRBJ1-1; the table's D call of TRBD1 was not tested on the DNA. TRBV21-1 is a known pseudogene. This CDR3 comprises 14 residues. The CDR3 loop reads CASYLGTGGTEAFF. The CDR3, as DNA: TGTGCCAGCTACTTGGGGACAGGGGGCACTGAAGCTTTCTTT.

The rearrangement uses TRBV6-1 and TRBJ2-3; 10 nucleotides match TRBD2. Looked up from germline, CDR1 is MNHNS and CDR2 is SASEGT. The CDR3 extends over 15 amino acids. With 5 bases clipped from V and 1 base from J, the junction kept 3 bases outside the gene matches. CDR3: CASSPLAGGTDTQYF. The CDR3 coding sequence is TGTGCCAGCAGTCCCCTAGCGGGAGGCACAGATACGCAGTATTTT.

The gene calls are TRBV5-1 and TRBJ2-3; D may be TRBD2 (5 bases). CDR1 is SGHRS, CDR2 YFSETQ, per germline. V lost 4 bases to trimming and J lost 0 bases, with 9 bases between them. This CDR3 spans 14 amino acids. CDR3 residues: CASSEGSSTDTQYF. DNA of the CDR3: TGCGCCAGCAGCGAGGGATCTAGCACAGATACGCAGTATTTT.

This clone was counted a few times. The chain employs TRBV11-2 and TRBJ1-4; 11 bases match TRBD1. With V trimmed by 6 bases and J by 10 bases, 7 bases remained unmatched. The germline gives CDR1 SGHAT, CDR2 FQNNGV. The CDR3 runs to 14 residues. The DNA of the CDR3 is TGTGCCAGCAGTCCTGGACAGGGGGCGCGAAAACTGTTTTTT. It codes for CASSPGQGARKLFF.

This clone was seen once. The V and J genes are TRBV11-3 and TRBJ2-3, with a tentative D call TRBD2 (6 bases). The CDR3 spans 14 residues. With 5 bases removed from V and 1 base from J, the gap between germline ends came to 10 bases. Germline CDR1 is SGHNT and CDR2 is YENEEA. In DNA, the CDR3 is TGTGCCAGCAGCCTAACGGGGGGCACAGATACGCAGTATTTT. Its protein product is CASSLTGGTDTQYF.

The CDR3 is CASRSTGRTYEQYF. The DNA for the CDR3 is TGTGCCAGCCGATCGACAGGGAGGACCTACGAGCAGTACTTC. The V and J genes are TRBV19 and TRBJ2-7; maybe TRBD1 (7 bases). The CDR3 is 14 amino acids. Germline CDR1 is LNHDA and CDR2 is SQIVND (reference sequence). Trimming left V 9 bases short and J 2 bases short, with 17 bases between.

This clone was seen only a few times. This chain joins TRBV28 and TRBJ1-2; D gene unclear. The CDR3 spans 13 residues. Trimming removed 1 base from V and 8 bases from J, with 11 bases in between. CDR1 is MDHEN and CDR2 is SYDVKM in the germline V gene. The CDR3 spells CASSLLPGIGYTF. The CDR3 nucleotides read TGTGCCAGCAGTTTATTACCGGGGATAGGCTACACCTTC.

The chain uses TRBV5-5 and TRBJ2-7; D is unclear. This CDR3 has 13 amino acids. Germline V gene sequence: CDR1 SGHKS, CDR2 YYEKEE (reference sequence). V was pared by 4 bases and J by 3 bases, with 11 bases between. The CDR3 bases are TGTGCCAGCAGCCCGGTTTCTAACTACGAGCAGTACTTC. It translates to CASSPVSNYEQYF.

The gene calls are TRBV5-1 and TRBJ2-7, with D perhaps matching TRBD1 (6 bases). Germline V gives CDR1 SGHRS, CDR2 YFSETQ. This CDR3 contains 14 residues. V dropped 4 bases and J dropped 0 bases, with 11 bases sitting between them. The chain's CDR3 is CASSADRSSYEQYF. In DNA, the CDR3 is TGCGCCAGCAGCGCCGACAGGAGCTCCTACGAGCAGTACTTC.

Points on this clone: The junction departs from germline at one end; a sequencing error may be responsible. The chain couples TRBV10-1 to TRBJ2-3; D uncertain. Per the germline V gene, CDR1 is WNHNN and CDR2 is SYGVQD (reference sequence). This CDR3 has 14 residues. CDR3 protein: CASSELIGVPSPHF. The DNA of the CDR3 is TGCGCCAGCAGTGAGTTAATCGGAGTACCCTCACCCCATTTT.

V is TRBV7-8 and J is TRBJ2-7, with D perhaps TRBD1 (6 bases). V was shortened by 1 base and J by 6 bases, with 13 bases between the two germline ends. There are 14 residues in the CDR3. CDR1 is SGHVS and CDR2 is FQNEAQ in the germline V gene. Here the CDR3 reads CASSLGMGAGEQYF. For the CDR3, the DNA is TGTGCCAGCAGCTTAGGTATGGGGGCAGGCGAGCAGTACTTC.